This T cell receptor (beta chain) originates from a study of T cells in Graves' hyperthyroidism and ophthalmopathy (dated by TCRdb to between 2017 and 2020). General notes on the study: TCR V-J signatures able to tell the groups apart were searched for in a discovery cohort of 95 or so patients, of whom more than 40 had Graves' ophthalmopathy and some 60 had stable Graves' hyperthyroidism. Whether ophthalmopathy could be predicted prospectively was tested in an independent validation cohort made up of approximately 19 hyperthyroidism patients plus 17 patients who later progressed to ophthalmopathy. The 85 to 100 discovery patients were randomly split 7:3 into training and test sets. In roughly six Graves' hyperthyroidism patients, the study also compared T-cell repertoires from thyroid tissue with T-cell repertoires from blood. After blood sampling, hyperthyroidism patients were treated with methimazole at a starting dose of 30 mg daily, and ophthalmopathy patients were treated with high-dose intravenous methylprednisolone. The paper describes TCR Vbeta CDR3 sequencing of 120 to 150 peripheral blood samples, made up of around 41 ophthalmopathy patients, roughly 72 hyperthyroidism patients and roughly 17 progressor patients.

General findings and caveats noted by the study authors: Sample size was not statistically predetermined, and investigators were not blinded to group allocation. In validation, the model predicted progression to ophthalmopathy with 65% to 71% sensitivity and around 72% specificity, a median of 6.5 months before onset. Most expanded thyroid clonotypes (frequency above 0.001) were also found in blood, which suggests that blood repertoires may mirror thyroid immune responses. In cross-validation, a model built on a 13 V-J signature told ophthalmopathy apart from stable hyperthyroidism with just under 90% sensitivity and roughly 82% specificity, and in testing the same model reached 80%/75%.

The TCR beta CDR3 regions were amplified from the RNA transcripts. The TCR CDR3 was subjected to a first round of RT-PCR using the HTBI primer set and the Qiagen OneStep RT-PCR kit. Libraries were constructed in a second round of multiplex PCR, after which size selection and purification were performed. Paired-end sequencing of the libraries was performed with 100 bp reads on an Illumina HiSeq2000. The authors' analysis ran thus. Raw data were processed with SOAPnuke, discarding reads with adapters, uncalled bases, mean Phred below 15, or no exact constant-primer or identifier match. COPE v1.2.5 was used to merge the high-quality paired reads, and each unique nucleotide sequence was defined as a clonotype. Clonotypes were aligned to IMGT TRBV, TRBD and TRBJ reference segments using MiTCR v1.1. The analysis was restricted to V-J combinations with a frequency above 0.0001, which together covered 99% to 99.2% of the repertoires. A TCS score was defined as the ratio of F50 (clonal expansion) to E x V (chaos), with BLOSUM62-based TCRdist applied between CDR3 peptides within each V-J. Welch's t-statistics and random forest reduced around 510 V-J features to around 14, which were used in a naive Bayes classifier (R e1071). TCRdb applied fastp at Q25 and MiXCR to the public reads, then kept only in-frame beta chains. Each CDR3 protein gets just one entry, which takes the most common genes and DNA from the rows behind it. The V and J calls, along with clone size, are taken from TCRdb and not from the paper's own processing. The sample table shows roughly 580,000 distinct CDR3 sequences, and approximately 44% are seen once. The top ten clonotypes cover roughly 8.2% of the sample.

Graves' hyperthyroidism was defined as stable when no progression to ophthalmopathy occurred over 18 months of follow-up. The hyperthyroidism patients were between 18 and 65 years old and newly diagnosed, with a disease duration of less than 2 months. The study excluded patients with uncontrolled infections, other autoimmune diseases, pregnancy or lactation. Diagnoses were based on clinical symptoms, serum thyroxine and TRAb, thyroid ultrasound and orbital computed tomography. Total RNA was extracted using Trizol reagent, and RNA quality was assessed on an Agilent 2100 Bioanalyzer. This clonotype was found once. The antigen this receptor binds is unknown. Per-base quality was not reported, and no clone a single base away is much larger than it. Evidence from one read is weak. Sequencing was performed on peripheral blood or thyroid tissue (not recorded which). The TCR was taken from a woman between 18 and 29 years old with Graves' hyperthyroidism. Donor details come from another sample of the same person, matched by shared clones.

The DNA reads TGCAGTGCTAGAGATTGGGTGAAGGGTGAGACCCAGTACTTC. This is translated as CSARDWVKGETQYF. The rearrangement joined TRBV20-1 to TRBJ2-5; the D gene is not confidently resolved. Deletion took 0 bases off V and 5 bases off J, with a span of 13 bases between the germline ends. The CDR3 numbers 14 residues from cysteine through phenylalanine. The entry retains the CDR3 DNA only, 42 bases that are in frame from base 1. CDR1 and CDR2, looked up from the germline V gene (reference sequence), are DFQATT and SNEGSKA.